These 23 T cell receptor beta chains originate from one sample sequenced in a study of chemoradiotherapy in HPV16-positive cancers. The method was immunoSEQ multiplex PCR; TCRdb's version includes in-frame clones alone and lacks a portion of them. The sample yields about 23,000 clones, roughly nine tenths seen once. The specimen was blood, collected from a patient who underwent chemoradiotherapy. The receptors here all came from a human donor with HPV-associated anogenital cancer.

The chain is built from TRBV5-4 and TRBJ2-1; D perhaps matches TRBD2 (6 bases). The germline V gene encodes CDR1 SGHNT and CDR2 YYREEE (reference sequence). V shed 4 bases and J shed 7 bases, with 18 bases lying between them. This CDR3 has 15 residues. The CDR3 region has the DNA TGTGCCAGCAGCGCCCTAGCTGGAGGGAAAAATGAGCAGTTCTTC. Amino acids: CASSALAGGKNEQFF.

The rearrangement links TRBV7-2 to TRBJ1-4; D unresolved. V was clipped by 5 bases and J by 0 bases, with 16 bases between them. CDR3 length: 17 amino acids. The germline gives CDR1 SGHTA, CDR2 FQGNSA. The CDR3 DNA reads TGTGCCAGCAGCCTCGGGAGAGGGTTCACAACTAATGAAAAACTGTTTTTT. Translated, it gives CASSLGRGFTTNEKLFF.

The gene calls are TRBV6-5 and TRBJ2-5; 7 nucleotides match TRBD1. The CDR3 runs 12 residues. V shed 6 bases and J 3 bases; nucleotides not matched to a gene: 1. The germline V gene encodes CDR1 MNHEY and CDR2 SVGAGI. The CDR3 DNA sequence: TGTGCCAGCAGAACAGGGGAAGAGACCCAGTACTTC. Encoded protein: CASRTGEETQYF.

The genes are TRBV5-1 and TRBJ1-4; D is perhaps TRBD1 (6 bases). Looked up from germline, CDR1 is SGHRS and CDR2 is YFSETQ. V lost 4 bases to trimming and J lost 5 bases, with 12 bases between them. The CDR3 loop spans 14 amino acids. The CDR3 region is CASSPGRGNEKLFF. As DNA, the CDR3 is TGCGCCAGCAGCCCCGGGAGGGGGAATGAAAAACTGTTTTTT.

The chain couples TRBV4-2 to TRBJ1-1; D not resolved. Deletions cut 5 bases from V and 1 base from J, with 11 bases between. Germline V gives CDR1 LGHNA, CDR2 YNFKEQ. The CDR3 sequence is 14 residues long. The CDR3 spells CASSLAPGNTEAFF. The CDR3 coding sequence is TGTGCCAGCAGCTTGGCACCAGGGAACACTGAAGCTTTCTTT.

The gene calls are TRBV29-1 and TRBJ1-1; unclear D gene. Trimming took off 6 bases at V and 1 base at J, with 9 bases between the two ends. In germline, CDR1 is SQVTM, CDR2 ANQGSEA. The CDR3 has 12 amino acids. The CDR3 loop reads CSVFPGNTEAFF. The CDR3 DNA follows: TGCAGCGTGTTCCCGGGGAACACTGAAGCTTTCTTT. Supplemented by reference TRBV29-1 and TRBJ1-1, the full variable domain reads SAVISQKPSRDICQRGTSLTIQCQVDSQVTMMFWYRQQPGQSLTLIATANQGSEATYESGFVIDKFPISRPNLTFSTLTVSNMSPEDSSIYLCSVFPGNTEAFFGQGTRLTVV.

The chain carries TRBV7-2 and TRBJ2-3; D might be TRBD2 (5 bases). The germline V gene has CDR1 SGHTA and CDR2 FQGNSA. Trimming left V 2 bases short and J 6 bases short, with 9 bases between. The CDR3 spans 13 residues. The CDR3 region has the DNA TGTGCCAGCAGCTTATCGAGGAGGGATACGCAGTATTTT. Protein product: CASSLSRRDTQYF.

V is TRBV27 and J is TRBJ1-1; possible D gene TRBD1, 5 bases. This CDR3 region has 13 residues. Looked up from germline, CDR1 is MNHEY and CDR2 is SMNVEV (reference sequence). V lost 6 bases and J lost 8, with 16 bases in between. The CDR3 nucleotides are TGTGCCAGCAGCTTCATTACAGGTTGGGAAGCTTTCTTT. As protein: CASSFITGWEAFF.

This clone was detected a few times. The junction and the germline gene differ at one end; a read error may be behind it. The chain recombines TRBV5-6 with TRBJ2-7; the D gene is possibly TRBD1 (6 bases). The CDR3 runs to 12 residues. CDR1 and CDR2 from the germline V gene are SGHDT and YYEEEE. The CDR3 reads CASSSGVNRDFF. The CDR3 DNA reads as TGTGCCAGCAGCTCAGGGGTTAACAGGGATTTTTTC.

This clone was detected only once. The chain has TRBV5-1 and TRBJ2-7; 9 bases agree with TRBD1. The germline V gene encodes CDR1 SGHRS and CDR2 YFSETQ. The ends lost 4 bases at V and 4 bases at J; junction bases unmatched: 9. The CDR3 has 15 residues. CDR3 region: CASSLRQGDRYEQYF. The CDR3 DNA reads TGCGCCAGCAGCCTCCGACAGGGGGATCGATACGAGCAGTACTTC.

The rearrangement uses TRBV6-6 and TRBJ2-7, with TRBD1 identical over 7 bases. The CDR3 spans 13 residues. From germline, CDR1 is MNHNY and CDR2 SVGAGI (reference sequence). V dropped 6 bases and J dropped 2; count of bases not matched to a gene: 4. This chain's CDR3 is CASSRTGTYEQYF. CDR3 DNA sequence: TGTGCCAGCAGCCGGACAGGTACCTACGAGCAGTACTTC.

The chain couples TRBV6-4 to TRBJ2-3; 8 bases are a match to TRBD2. The V gene end was trimmed by 5 bases and the J gene end by 8 bases; junction bases not matched to a gene: 9. This CDR3 is built from 14 residues. Germline lookup yields CDR1 MRHNA and CDR2 SNTAGT. For the CDR3, the DNA is TGTGCCAGCAGTCGTTTGGGGAGCGGGGGTACGCAGTATTTT. Its translation: CASSRLGSGGTQYF.

This chain connects TRBV5-5 to TRBJ1-3; D is undetermined. V was pared by 3 bases and J by 2 bases, with 6 bases between. The CDR3 covers 13 residues. Germline V gene sequence: CDR1 SGHKS, CDR2 YYEKEE (reference sequence). Here the CDR3 reads CASSYAPGNTIYF. The CDR3 DNA is TGTGCCAGCAGCTATGCCCCTGGAAACACCATATATTTT.

This clone was seen a single time. The chain links TRBV11-2 to TRBJ2-1; D ambiguous. Trimming cost V 4 bases and J 0 bases, with 10 bases left between them. This CDR3 contains 15 residues. In germline, CDR1 is SGHAT, CDR2 FQNNGV. CDR3 nucleotide sequence: TGTGCCAGCAGCTCACCGAGTAGCTCCTACAATGAGCAGTTCTTC. Translated: CASSSPSSSYNEQFF. The whole variable domain, filled in from reference TRBV11-2 and TRBJ2-1, reads EAGVAQSPRYKIIEKRQSVAFWCNPISGHATLYWYQQILGQGPKLLIQFQNNGVVDDSQLPKDRFSAERLKGVDSTLKIQPAKLEDSAVYLCASSSPSSSYNEQFFGPGTRLTVL.

The J gene is TRBJ1-1, the V gene TRBV7-2; D call uncertain. Germline loops: CDR1 SGHTA, CDR2 FQGNSA. V lost 1 base and J lost 7, with 13 bases in between. CDR3 size: 14 residues. The DNA for the CDR3 is TGTGCCAGCAGCTTAGGGGCAGCTAGTCTTGAAGCTTTCTTT. Its translation: CASSLGAASLEAFF.

The V gene is TRBV6-5, the J gene TRBJ2-3; D not certain. V was clipped by 0 bases and J by 3 bases, with 13 bases between them. The CDR3 runs to 16 residues. CDR1 is MNHEY and CDR2 is SVGAGI in the germline V gene. CDR3 nucleotides: TGTGCCAGCAGTTACTCCCCCATTCCTGGGACAGATACGCAGTATTTT. Translated, it gives CASSYSPIPGTDTQYF.

This clone was found once. The chain links TRBV6-1 to TRBJ2-7, with 7 positions matching TRBD1. The V gene end was trimmed by 6 bases and the J gene end by 5 bases; junction bases not matched to a gene: 7. This CDR3 has 13 amino acids. CDR1 and CDR2 from the germline V gene are MNHNS and SASEGT. The chain's CDR3 is CASSPDRVHEQYF. The CDR3 DNA follows: TGTGCCAGCAGCCCCGACAGGGTCCACGAGCAGTACTTC.

This chain uses TRBV27 with TRBJ2-2; D gene uncertain. The germline gives CDR1 MNHEY, CDR2 SMNVEV (reference sequence). The CDR3 is 14 residues long. The ends were cut back, 2 bases at V and 4 bases at J, with 8 bases in the middle. The CDR3 coding sequence is TGTGCCAGCAGTTTAGGGTTGGGCACCGGGGAGCTGTTTTTT. Amino acid sequence: CASSLGLGTGELFF.

Only one count was recorded for this clone. The chain links TRBV5-4 to TRBJ1-3, with unresolved D. V was cut by 1 base and J by 7 bases, with 21 bases left in between. Per germline, CDR1 SGHNT and CDR2 YYREEE (reference sequence). The CDR3 totals 17 residues. Here the CDR3 reads CASSLITGRRVRNTIYF. CDR3 bases: TGTGCCAGCAGCTTGATTACCGGGAGGAGGGTGCGGAACACCATATATTTT. Combining the CDR3 with reference TRBV5-4 and TRBJ1-3 gives the whole variable domain ETGVTQSPTHLIKTRGQQVTLRCSSQSGHNTVSWYQQALGQGPQFIFQYYREEENGRGNFPPRFSGLQFPNYSSELNVNALELDDSALYLCASSLITGRRVRNTIYFGEGSWLTVV.

The chain recombines TRBV7-2 with TRBJ2-7; D remains unclear. Trimming stripped 4 bases from V and 4 bases from J, with 11 bases between. The CDR3 runs to 13 residues. Germline assignment: CDR1 SGHTA and CDR2 FQGNSA. The CDR3: CASSSLKGYEQYF. The CDR3 coding sequence is TGTGCCAGCAGCTCCCTGAAAGGATACGAGCAGTACTTC. The complete variable domain, with remaining parts taken from reference TRBV7-2 and TRBJ2-7, reads GAGVSQSPSNKVTEKGKDVELRCDPISGHTALYWYRQSLGQGLEFLIYFQGNSAPDKSGLPSDRFSAERTGGSVSTLTIQRTQQEDSAVYLCASSSLKGYEQYFGPGTRLTVT.

Regarding this clone: At one of its ends the junction is not consistent with the germline gene, which may arise from a read error. The rearrangement uses TRBV5-1 and TRBJ1-2, with TRBD1 matching 7 bases. The CDR3 is 10 residues long. Germline V gene sequence: CDR1 SGHRS, CDR2 YFSETQ. The CDR3 nucleotides read TGCGCCAGCAGCTCGGGACAGCAAGTCTTC. Residues: CASSSGQQVF.

This rearrangement joins TRBV6-5 to TRBJ1-1; D remains ambiguous. The CDR3 runs 13 residues. Per the germline V gene, CDR1 is MNHEY and CDR2 is SVGAGI. The V end was cut by 5 bases, the J end by 4 bases, with 11 bases between. CDR3 loop: CASSGEGGTEAFF. The CDR3 nucleotides are TGTGCCAGCAGTGGGGAAGGCGGCACTGAAGCTTTCTTT.

The chain couples TRBV19 to TRBJ1-2, with 9 positions matching TRBD1. The CDR3 has 15 residues. Germline trimming cut 4 bases from V and 6 bases from J; bases unmatched to any gene: 9. The germline gives CDR1 LNHDA, CDR2 SQIVND (reference sequence). As DNA, the CDR3 is TGTGCCAGTAGTAGGGGACCGGGACAGGGTAATGGCTACACCTTC. Encoded protein: CASSRGPGQGNGYTF.